Sequencing of this T cell receptor (beta chain) was carried out in a study of OX40 agonist ivuxolimab in advanced cancers. On the study more broadly: It was ivuxolimab, an agonistic anti-OX40 (CD134) antibody, that patients were treated with. Partial responses were achieved by three patients, of whom one had hepatocellular carcinoma and two had cutaneous melanoma.

The table came from immunoSEQ multiplex PCR; TCRdb's copy has only in-frame clones and leaves some out. The sample has 13,000 or so clones, roughly 77% seen once. The receptor was derived from an adult with an advanced solid tumor such as melanoma, head and neck, liver or kidney cancer. The sample in question was CD4+ or CD8+ T cells sorted from blood, obtained in a trial of the OX40 agonist ivuxolimab.

As DNA, the CDR3 is TGTGCCAGCAGTTACGTTGCGGTCTCCTACAATGAGCAGTTCTTC. This sequence encodes CASSYVAVSYNEQFF. The chain uses TRBV6-6 and TRBJ2-1; the D is unclear. This CDR3 has 15 residues. Looked up from germline, CDR1 is MNHNY and CDR2 is SVGAGI (reference sequence). V gave up 2 bases and J gave up 0 bases, with 8 bases separating them.